This T cell receptor beta chain was documented in a study of Graves' ophthalmopathy and Graves' hyperthyroidism. Beta-chain TCR CDR3 regions were amplified from RNA transcripts. Scientists carried out first-round RT-PCR using HTBI primers and then a second-round multiplex PCR. TCRdb processed the multiplex PCR reads anew with MiXCR; each CDR3 protein has one entry. The sample holds hundreds of thousands of distinct CDR3 sequences, around a fifth seen once. In its sample, this clonotype was seen a few times. Its antigen is still unknown. Trimming removed 2 bases at V and 2 bases at J, with 12 bases between. Germline CDR1 ENHRY, CDR2 SYGVKD. This CDR3 contains 15 residues. Regarding the study as a whole: The model's ophthalmopathy progression predictions had roughly 69% sensitivity and 72% to 80% specificity.

Material for sequencing was peripheral blood. This TCR was sampled from a woman between 18 and 30 years old with stable Graves' hyperthyroidism. Some clones in this sample may be carry-over from other donors' samples. V gene TRBV10-3 combines with J gene TRBJ1-2; D is unresolved. In DNA, the CDR3 is TGTGCCATCAGTGAGAAGGGTCGGGGAAACTATGGCTACACCTTC. Protein sequence: CAISEKGRGNYGYTF.